This T cell receptor (beta chain) emerged from a study of vaccination and CD4 T cells after COVID-19 (dated by TCRdb to 2021 to 2024). Context from the whole study: Every convalescent patient had a positive nasal swab PCR test for SARS-CoV-2, with mild disease in 9 or 10 patients and severe disease in one. In the convalescent cohort there were six males and four females, among whom were two Hispanic individuals, seven Caucasians, two Asians and one multiracial person. Each participant got two doses of either the Pfizer-BioNTech BNT162b2 vaccine (n=8) or the Moderna mRNA-1273 vaccine (n=2). Post-COVID blood samples were collected from convalescent patients a median of around 100 days after diagnosis, with a range of roughly 35 to 161 days. Post-vaccine blood samples were collected a median of 72 days after the second vaccine dose, ranging from about 12 to 241 days. Three convalescent patients were sampled both early after vaccination (day 14) and late after vaccination (days 161 to 241). For stimulating the cultures, overlapping spike peptide pools were used, derived from SARS-CoV-2 as well as from the common cold coronaviruses HCoV-NL63, HCoV-OC43 and HCoV-229E. As controls, cultures received a CEFX viral epitope pool (the positive control), an HIV-1 Nef peptide pool (the negative control), or no peptide at all. In under twelve COVID-19 convalescent patients and a few infection-naive healthy vaccine recipients, researchers compared the spike-specific CD4+ TCR repertoire from before mRNA vaccination with the repertoire from after.

Receptor amplification or capture employed PCR. DNA from cultured CD4+ T cells underwent TCR sequencing with the Oncomine TCR Beta short-read assay at the Johns Hopkins FTIC core. The QIAamp micro DNA kit was used to extract genomic DNA from the cultured CD4+ T cells. The Oncomine TCR Beta libraries from cultured CD4+ T cells were pooled using unique dual indexes and then sequenced on an Illumina iSeq 100. The paper's data handling went like this. Non-productive sequences were removed, and CDR3s that did not start with C, did not end with F or W, or were shorter than 7 amino acids were discarded. The MANAFEST web application was used to identify antigen-specific clonotypes by comparing peptide-stimulated wells against reference wells and other culture wells. An FDR below 0.05, an odds ratio above 5, and a productive frequency above 0.1% in at least two of three replicate wells were required for clones to be considered positive. Cross-reactive clonotypes were defined as significantly expanded in both SARS-CoV-2 spike wells and at least one common cold coronavirus spike condition. Similarity between CDR3 sequences was evaluated in R version 3.6.1 using Levenshtein distances (stringdist) and unrooted phylogenetic trees (ape). TCRdb's own reprocessing of the public reads used fastp at Q25 and MiXCR and kept productive beta chains. Entries are consolidated by CDR3 protein sequence, retaining the most common genes and DNA. TCRdb, not the original authors, processed these V and J calls. This sample has nearly 25,000 distinct CDR3 sequences in its table, and roughly 33% of those were observed once. The ten largest account for 2.5% to 3.5% of the sample.

V is shortened by 3 bases, J by 5 bases, and the region joining them spans 16 bases. CDR1 and CDR2, per the germline V gene (reference sequence), are DFQATT and SNEGSKA. The cysteine opens and the phenylalanine closes a CDR3 of 14 amino acids. Only the CDR3 portion is preserved as DNA: 42 bases, with reading frame beginning at the first base. The research as a whole found: In convalescent patients, a median around 89% of post-vaccine SARS-CoV-2-reactive clones were detected only after vaccination, suggesting vaccine-specific priming. Of the vaccine-specific clones found in convalescent patients, nearly all (304 of 307) were mono-reactive for SARS-CoV-2 spike instead of being cross-reactive with common cold coronaviruses. Relatively few convalescent patients were included in the study, and early timepoints after natural infection were not analyzed. An increase in the median number of SARS-CoV-2-reactive clonotypes from around 20 after infection to some 40 after vaccination was observed, but the change was not found to be significant.

Only a few counts were recorded for this clonotype. What this receptor recognizes is not known. Per-nucleotide qualities are absent, and no much larger clonotype sits a single base away. This sample's time point label indicates: late sampling 161 to 241 days after vaccination in three convalescent patients. The sample's treatment or condition label, in plain terms: roughly 10-day PBMC culture with coronavirus spike peptide pools or control peptides (ViraFEST assay). The study used the ViraFEST assay, which expanded antigen-specific T cells with peptide pools and then identified expanded clonotypes by TCR sequencing. Positive SARS-CoV-2 PCR tests in the convalescent patients dated from March to December 2020, before Alpha, Beta and Delta variants emerged in the United States. Each well held approximately 2 million PBMCs cultured in IMDM containing around 5% human AB serum and around 10 IU/ml IL-2, with 8.5 to 10 ug/ml peptide pools added. On days 3 and 7, half of the culture medium was replaced with fresh IL-2-containing medium. After 10 to 11 days of culture, CD4+ T cells were isolated by negative selection using the EasySep CD4+ T cell isolation kit. Ficoll-Paque Plus gradient centrifugation was used to isolate PBMCs from whole blood, and the isolated PBMCs were then either used fresh or cryopreserved at -140C. In general, triplicate wells were set up for every culture condition.

The sequenced sample was CD4+ T cells from blood, cultured in vitro, obtained about 7 months after SARS-CoV-2 vaccination. The sequence was collected from a human donor who had recovered from COVID-19. The chain couples TRBV20-1 to TRBJ2-5; confidence is insufficient to name the D gene. The CDR3: CSASGMGNIETQYF. The DNA sequence is as follows: TGCAGTGCTAGCGGTATGGGCAACATTGAGACCCAGTACTTC.